A selection of T cell receptor beta chains follows, all from one sample in a study of metastatic and nonmetastatic thyroid tumors. Using MiXCR, TCRdb reanalyzed the PCR reads. This repertoire shows about 69,000 clones, approximately 14% found once; its top ten account for about 7%. The sequencing sample was made of blood. The receptors originated from a male donor with papillary thyroid cancer or a benign thyroid nodule (not recorded which). Some clones in this sample may be carry-over from other donors' samples. Both conserved end residues are part of each CDR3. D genes are given only for firm matches. Expanded clones get a size class; other rows say once, few or many, or leave the size out.

abundance: many; j_gene: TRBJ1-2; d_gene: .; v_gene: TRBV7-8; CDR3nt: TGTGCCAGCAGCTTAGGGACAAACTATGGCTACACCTTC; CDR3aa: CASSLGTNYGYTF
abundance: .; j_gene: TRBJ2-7; d_gene: TRBD1; v_gene: TRBV2; CDR3nt: TGTGCCAGCAGCGTGCTAGGACAGGGCTACGAGCAGTACTTC; CDR3aa: CASSVLGQGYEQYF
abundance: many; j_gene: TRBJ2-4; d_gene: TRBD2; v_gene: TRBV20-1; CDR3nt: TGCAGTGCTAGAGGCGGACTAGCGGGAGGGTACAAACAGGCCAAAAACATTCAGTACTTC; CDR3aa: CSARGGLAGGYKQAKNIQYF
abundance: many; j_gene: TRBJ1-4; d_gene: .; v_gene: TRBV28; CDR3nt: TGTGCCAGCAGTTTGCCGCCAACTAATGAAAAACTGTTTTTT; CDR3aa: CASSLPPTNEKLFF
abundance: few; j_gene: TRBJ1-5; d_gene: .; v_gene: TRBV27; CDR3nt: TGTGTCATCGGGGTTTATAGCAATCAGCCCCAGCATTTT; CDR3aa: CVIGVYSNQPQHF
abundance: many; j_gene: TRBJ2-1; d_gene: TRBD2; v_gene: TRBV6-2/TRBV6-3; CDR3nt: TGTGCCAGCAGCCAGGGACTAGCGGGAATGAATGAGCAGTTCTTC; CDR3aa: CASSQGLAGMNEQFF
abundance: many; j_gene: TRBJ2-7; d_gene: .; v_gene: TRBV12-3/TRBV12-4; CDR3nt: TGTGCCAGCAGTTTGGGAGCCGGCCCCGGGATCGAGCAGTACTTC; CDR3aa: CASSLGAGPGIEQYF
abundance: .; j_gene: TRBJ2-7; d_gene: .; v_gene: TRBV2; CDR3nt: TGTGCCAGCAGTGAATACTTGGGGAATTACTACGAGCAGTACTTC; CDR3aa: CASSEYLGNYYEQYF
abundance: .; j_gene: TRBJ2-7; d_gene: .; v_gene: TRBV20-1; CDR3nt: TGCAGTGCTAGAGGCCACAGTGCTTTAAAAGAGCAGTACTTC; CDR3aa: CSARGHSALKEQYF
abundance: many; j_gene: TRBJ1-3; d_gene: .; v_gene: TRBV30; CDR3nt: TGTGCCTGGACTCCGATACTGACTGCGGAAAGGACCATATATTTT; CDR3aa: CAWTPILTAERTIYF
abundance: many; j_gene: TRBJ1-1; d_gene: .; v_gene: TRBV5-6; CDR3nt: TGTGCCAGCAGCTGGTCCACTGAAGCTTTCTTT; CDR3aa: CASSWSTEAFF
abundance: many; j_gene: TRBJ2-5; d_gene: .; v_gene: TRBV5-1; CDR3nt: TGCGCCAGCAATTTGGGGGAGACCCAGTACTTC; CDR3aa: CASNLGETQYF
abundance: many; j_gene: TRBJ1-2; d_gene: .; v_gene: TRBV25-1; CDR3nt: TGTGCCAGCAGTGACCCCAGAGACTATGGCTACACCTTC; CDR3aa: CASSDPRDYGYTF
abundance: few; j_gene: TRBJ2-5; d_gene: TRBD2; v_gene: TRBV6-1; CDR3nt: TGTGCCAACAGTGAAGTAGCGGGAGGGGGTGAGACCCAGTACTTC; CDR3aa: CANSEVAGGGETQYF
abundance: many; j_gene: TRBJ2-3; d_gene: .; v_gene: TRBV7-2; CDR3nt: TGTGCCAGCAGCCCCCCAGGGGTAGATACGCAGTATTTT; CDR3aa: CASSPPGVDTQYF
abundance: .; j_gene: TRBJ1-2; d_gene: TRBD1; v_gene: TRBV6-1; CDR3nt: TGTGCCAGCAGGCGTGGGCAGGGGGATGTATATGGCTACACCTTC; CDR3aa: CASRRGQGDVYGYTF
abundance: many; j_gene: TRBJ1-6; d_gene: TRBD1; v_gene: TRBV2; CDR3nt: TGTGCCAGCAGGGATGACAGGGGGCGTTACTCACCCCTCCACTTT; CDR3aa: CASRDDRGRYSPLHF
abundance: .; j_gene: TRBJ2-3; d_gene: .; v_gene: TRBV18; CDR3nt: TGTGCCAGCTCACAGGACGCAGATACGCAGTCTTTT; CDR3aa: CASSQDADTQSF
abundance: many; j_gene: TRBJ2-1; d_gene: TRBD2; v_gene: TRBV27; CDR3nt: TGTGCCACCCACGACGGGAGGGCCTTCTACAATGAGCAGTTCTTC; CDR3aa: CATHDGRAFYNEQFF
abundance: many; j_gene: TRBJ2-3; d_gene: TRBD2; v_gene: TRBV6-5; CDR3nt: TGTGCCAGCAGCTCTCGCTGGACTAGCGGGAGGACACCAGATACGCAGTATTTT; CDR3aa: CASSSRWTSGRTPDTQYF
abundance: many; j_gene: TRBJ1-1; d_gene: .; v_gene: TRBV20-1; CDR3nt: TGCAGTGCCAAGGGGGGGGAAGAGAGAACTTTCTTT; CDR3aa: CSAKGGEERTFF
abundance: many; j_gene: TRBJ1-2; d_gene: .; v_gene: TRBV5-6; CDR3nt: TGTGCCAGCAGCCCCAGGGGTTCCCTGTCTTTTCAGGGTGGCTACACCTTC; CDR3aa: CASSPRGSLSFQGGYTF
abundance: .; j_gene: TRBJ2-7; d_gene: .; v_gene: TRBV18; CDR3nt: TGTGCCAGCTCACCGGATGAGACCCCTAGGCCGTACTTC; CDR3aa: CASSPDETPRPYF
abundance: .; j_gene: TRBJ2-7; d_gene: .; v_gene: TRBV11-2; CDR3nt: TGTGCCAGCAGCACCGCATTTACAGGTGTTTTCTACGAGCAGTACTTC; CDR3aa: CASSTAFTGVFYEQYF
abundance: .; j_gene: TRBJ2-5; d_gene: TRBD2; v_gene: TRBV6-5; CDR3nt: TGTGCCAGCAGTTACTTTGGACTAGCGGCCCCTCTTTCCCAAGAGACAAAGTACTTC; CDR3aa: CASSYFGLAAPLSQETKYF
abundance: many; j_gene: TRBJ1-4; d_gene: .; v_gene: TRBV30; CDR3nt: TGTGCCTGGAGTGTGGGGGAAAAACTGTTTTTT; CDR3aa: CAWSVGEKLFF
abundance: .; j_gene: TRBJ2-7; d_gene: .; v_gene: TRBV5-5; CDR3nt: TGTGCCAGCACCCAGGGAAACGAGCAGTACTTC; CDR3aa: CASTQGNEQYF
abundance: .; j_gene: TRBJ2-1; d_gene: .; v_gene: TRBV27; CDR3nt: TGTGACAGCAGTACCCAGGGGCTGGGATACAATGAGCAGTTCTTC; CDR3aa: CDSSTQGLGYNEQFF
abundance: .; j_gene: TRBJ2-7; d_gene: TRBD1; v_gene: TRBV12-3/TRBV12-4; CDR3nt: TGTGCCAGCGGGACAGTCTCCTACGAGCAGTACTTC; CDR3aa: CASGTVSYEQYF
abundance: .; j_gene: TRBJ1-1; d_gene: .; v_gene: TRBV11-2; CDR3nt: TGTGCCAGCAGCTTAGAATATGGGGGCACTGAAGCTTTCTTT; CDR3aa: CASSLEYGGTEAFF
abundance: many; j_gene: TRBJ2-2; d_gene: TRBD2; v_gene: TRBV7-3; CDR3nt: TGTGCCAGCAGCTTGGGGGGACTAGCGGGAGGCGGCACCGGGGAGCTGTTTTTT; CDR3aa: CASSLGGLAGGGTGELFF
abundance: few; j_gene: TRBJ1-2; d_gene: .; v_gene: TRBV27; CDR3nt: TGTGCCAGCAGTTTAACAGGGTACTATGGCTACACCTTC; CDR3aa: CASSLTGYYGYTF
abundance: many; j_gene: TRBJ2-7; d_gene: TRBD1; v_gene: TRBV4-3; CDR3nt: TGCGCCAGCAGCCAAGATTTAGCACAGGGGGACGAGCAGTACTTC; CDR3aa: CASSQDLAQGDEQYF
abundance: many; j_gene: TRBJ2-2; d_gene: .; v_gene: TRBV20-1; CDR3nt: TGCAGTGCTAGAGATCAAGGGGGAAACACCGGGGAGCTGTTTTTT; CDR3aa: CSARDQGGNTGELFF
abundance: .; j_gene: TRBJ2-1; d_gene: TRBD1; v_gene: TRBV4-1; CDR3nt: TGCGCCAGCAGCCAGTGGGGACAGGGCTACAATGAGCAGTTCTTC; CDR3aa: CASSQWGQGYNEQFF
abundance: .; j_gene: TRBJ1-5; d_gene: TRBD1; v_gene: TRBV20-1; CDR3nt: TGCAGTGCTTCGAGGGGGCTGGGACGTGGAGGGGATCAGCCCCAGCATTTT; CDR3aa: CSASRGLGRGGDQPQHF
abundance: many; j_gene: TRBJ1-4; d_gene: TRBD1; v_gene: TRBV6-2/TRBV6-3; CDR3nt: TGTGCCAGCAGTTCCGGACAGGGAGCAAAACTGTTTTTT; CDR3aa: CASSSGQGAKLFF
abundance: many; j_gene: TRBJ2-3; d_gene: .; v_gene: TRBV7-2; CDR3nt: TGTGCCAGCAGCTTAGCTCGAATCCACACAGATACGCAGTATTTT; CDR3aa: CASSLARIHTDTQYF
abundance: many; j_gene: TRBJ1-1; d_gene: TRBD1; v_gene: TRBV7-3; CDR3nt: TGTGCCAGCAGCTTAGGGACAGGGAACACTGAAGCTTTCTTT; CDR3aa: CASSLGTGNTEAFF
abundance: many; j_gene: TRBJ2-2; d_gene: .; v_gene: TRBV10-1; CDR3nt: TGCGCCAGCAGTGAGTCCTCCACTCTAACCGGGGAGCTGTTTTTT; CDR3aa: CASSESSTLTGELFF
abundance: .; j_gene: TRBJ2-1; d_gene: .; v_gene: TRBV10-2; CDR3nt: TGCGCCAGCAGTGAGTCGAAGGCTCATAATCCGCGATTCTTC; CDR3aa: CASSESKAHNPRFF
abundance: once; j_gene: TRBJ2-3; d_gene: .; v_gene: TRBV7-2; CDR3nt: TGTGCCAGCATCTTATCGTCGGTGGGAGATACGCAGTATTTT; CDR3aa: CASILSSVGDTQYF
abundance: .; j_gene: TRBJ1-3; d_gene: .; v_gene: TRBV11-2; CDR3nt: TGTGCCAGCAGCTTAGGGAGTTTCGTTGGTACAGGGTATGGAAACACCATATATTTT; CDR3aa: CASSLGSFVGTGYGNTIYF
abundance: few; j_gene: TRBJ2-3; d_gene: .; v_gene: TRBV6-4; CDR3nt: TGTGCCAGTAGTGACGGGAGCACATATACTCAGTATTTT; CDR3aa: CASSDGSTYTQYF
abundance: many; j_gene: TRBJ2-7; d_gene: .; v_gene: TRBV28; CDR3nt: TGTGCCAGCAGTCCTCCTTACAGGGCCGCCGGGGCAGTTCTCGAGCAGTACTTC; CDR3aa: CASSPPYRAAGAVLEQYF
abundance: many; j_gene: TRBJ2-7; d_gene: .; v_gene: TRBV5-6; CDR3nt: TGTGCCAGCAGCTACGGCCCGACTCGTTCCTACGAGCAGTACTTC; CDR3aa: CASSYGPTRSYEQYF
abundance: .; j_gene: TRBJ2-7; d_gene: TRBD2; v_gene: TRBV19; CDR3nt: TGTGCCAGTAGTAAGGGACTAGCGGGAGGCCGCTACGAGCAGTACTTC; CDR3aa: CASSKGLAGGRYEQYF
abundance: many; j_gene: TRBJ1-1; d_gene: .; v_gene: TRBV10-2; CDR3nt: TGCGCCAGCAGTGGTATTGGGAACACTGAAGCTTTCTTT; CDR3aa: CASSGIGNTEAFF
abundance: many; j_gene: TRBJ2-1; d_gene: TRBD2; v_gene: TRBV7-9; CDR3nt: TGTGCCAGCAGTCCTCGGACTAGCGGGAGGGCCAGGACCTACAATGAGCAGTTCTTC; CDR3aa: CASSPRTSGRARTYNEQFF
abundance: once; j_gene: TRBJ2-2; d_gene: TRBD2; v_gene: TRBV20-1; CDR3nt: TGCAGTGCCCGGGAGGTTGGAGGATACACCGGGGAGCTGTTTTTT; CDR3aa: CSAREVGGYTGELFF